This TCR beta chain was found in a study of OX40 agonist ivuxolimab in advanced cancers. Study-level information: In this trial design, patients received ivuxolimab intravenously at 0.01 to 10 mg/kg every 2 weeks.

Here immunoSEQ multiplex PCR was the method, and the copy in TCRdb shows in-frame clones only, minus some. The table shows tens of thousands of clones, with over 80% occurring only once. Germline V gene sequence: CDR1 LNHDA, CDR2 SQIVND (reference sequence). This CDR3 has 15 amino acids. Deletions cut 4 bases from V and 4 bases from J, with 16 bases between. The source was CD4+ or CD8+ T cells sorted from blood, collected in a trial of the OX40 agonist ivuxolimab. This TCR derives from an adult with an advanced solid tumor such as melanoma, head and neck, liver or kidney cancer. The chain links TRBV19 to TRBJ1-2; a weak D match, TRBD1 (5 bases). CDR3: CASSTIESTAYGYTF. The CDR3 DNA is TGTGCCAGTAGTACCATAGAATCGACAGCCTATGGCTACACCTTC. Combining the CDR3 with reference TRBV19 and TRBJ1-2 gives the whole variable domain DGGITQSPKYLFRKEGQNVTLSCEQNLNHDAMYWYRQDPGQGLRLIYYSQIVNDFQKGDIAEGYSVSREKKESFPLTVTSAQKNPTAFYLCASSTIESTAYGYTFGSGTRLTVV.